The TCR beta chain described here comes from a study of T cells in localized non-small cell lung cancer. V was trimmed by 2 bases and J by 2 bases, leaving 11 bases between them. CDR3 length: 15 amino acids. The germline V gene has CDR1 MNHEY and CDR2 SMNVEV (reference sequence). Remarks on this clone: Its antigen is not known.

Assay: immunoSEQ multiplex PCR; the TCRdb copy retains only in-frame clones and omits some. In the table there are 53,000 or so clones, roughly 90% of which are singletons. Findings and limits, study-wide: Sequencing involved a lone tumor region, leaving heterogeneity possible. When the top 100 tumor clones were examined, a median approximately 57 of them also appeared in the adjacent lung, which was paired and uninvolved.

V gene TRBV27 combines with J gene TRBJ2-3; D might be TRBD1 (5 bases). The sequenced sample was peripheral blood, obtained before any cancer treatment. The receptor was isolated from a man between 40 and 69 years old with stage I lung adenocarcinoma. CDR3 nucleotides: TGTGCCAGCAGTTTAATACAGGAGATCACAGATACGCAGTATTTT. Its translation: CASSLIQEITDTQYF.